The clone carrying this TCR beta chain was seen a single time. The sample holds other DNA sequences that translate to the same CDR3. V was clipped by 0 bases and J by 2 bases, with 7 bases between them. The CDR3 has 14 residues. Germline V gene lookup returns CDR1 SGHRS and CDR2 YFSETQ. These data belong to a study of shared clonotypes between healthy human individuals. Clones were read by immunoSEQ multiplex PCR, and TCRdb kept only the in-frame ones, dropping some. The sample consists of about 490,000 clones, 79% of them appearing once. Sequencing input: PBMCs. The receptor was derived from a woman aged 35 to 49 in good health. Some clones in this sample may be carry-over from other donors' samples. V gene TRBV5-1 combines with J gene TRBJ2-3; the D is unclear. CDR3 amino acids: CASSLVGNTDTQYF. The CDR3 bases are TGCGCCAGCAGCTTGGTGGGGAACACAGATACGCAGTATTTT.